These 12 T cell receptor beta chains were sequenced from one sample in a study of cytomegalovirus exposure and HLA in healthy donors. In the PCR, 60 Vbeta and 13 Jbeta primers were used. Data came from immunoSEQ multiplex PCR; TCRdb stores just in-frame clones and leaves some out. The sample yields around 190,000 clones, over 60% seen once. Sequenced material: PBMCs. The receptors come from a man aged 25 to 40 in good health and CMV-seropositive.

The chain employs TRBV7-9 and TRBJ2-7; a possible D gene is TRBD1 (5 bases). V lost 5 bases, J lost 2 bases, and 16 bases lay in between. Germline CDR1 reads SEHNR; CDR2 reads FQNEAQ (reference sequence). This CDR3 is 15 amino acids long. CDR3 coding DNA: TGTGCCAGCAGCCCCCAGGGCGGTGATCCCTACGAGCAGTACTTC. It encodes CASSPQGGDPYEQYF. The full variable domain, rest sourced from reference TRBV7-9 and TRBJ2-7, is DTGVSQNPRHKITKRGQNVTFRCDPISEHNRLYWYRQTLGQGPEFLTYFQNEAQLEKSRLLSDRFSAERPKGSFSTLEIQRTEQGDSAMYLCASSPQGGDPYEQYFGPGTRLTVT.

The J gene is TRBJ1-1, the V gene TRBV18; TRBD1 aligns across 10 bases. The CDR3 length is 18 residues. With V trimmed by 5 bases and J by 3 bases, 15 bases remained unmatched. From germline, CDR1 is KGHSH and CDR2 LQKENI. Here the CDR3 reads CASSSGAGTGEFYTEAFF. The CDR3 DNA reads TGTGCCAGCTCATCGGGAGCCGGGACAGGGGAGTTCTACACTGAAGCTTTCTTT.

This sequence joins TRBV27 and TRBJ2-1, with TRBD1 matching over 8 bases. Germline CDR1 reads MNHEY; CDR2 reads SMNVEV (reference sequence). J lost 6 bases, V lost 9 bases, and 10 bases had no gene match. This CDR3 spans 14 amino acids. DNA for the CDR3: TGTGCCAGTTCCGGGACAGGTGTTCCCAATGAGCAGTTCTTC. Protein: CASSGTGVPNEQFF.

The CDR3 loop is CASSYSRKGNTEAFF. The CDR3, as DNA: TGTGCCAGCAGTTACTCGAGGAAAGGAAACACTGAAGCTTTCTTT. The chain couples TRBV6-5 to TRBJ1-1; D gene ambiguous. The length of the CDR3 is 15 residues. Germline V lookup: CDR1 MNHEY, CDR2 SVGAGI. V shed 0 bases and J shed 2 bases, with 10 bases lying between them.

The V and J genes are TRBV2 and TRBJ2-1; weak D call: TRBD2 (6 bases). The CDR3 has 16 residues. Germline assignment: CDR1 SNHLY and CDR2 FYNNEI. Trimming took off 2 bases at V and 0 bases at J, with 11 bases between the two ends. The CDR3: CASSEFGRDSYNEQFF. CDR3 sequence (DNA): TGTGCCAGCAGTGAATTTGGGCGGGACTCCTACAATGAGCAGTTCTTC. Drawing the rest from reference TRBV2 and TRBJ2-1, the complete variable domain is EPEVTQTPSHQVTQMGQEVILRCVPISNHLYFYWYRQILGQKVEFLVSFYNNEISEKSEIFDDQFSVERPDGSNFTLKIRSTKLEDSAMYFCASSEFGRDSYNEQFFGPGTRLTVL.

This clone was seen a handful of times. This rearrangement joins TRBV4-2 to TRBJ2-3; tentatively, D is TRBD2 (6 bases). V lost 7 bases to trimming and J lost 4 bases, with 21 bases between them. Germline values: CDR1 LGHNA, CDR2 YNFKEQ. The CDR3 runs to 16 residues. CDR3 DNA sequence: TGTGCCAGCACCCCGTGGTGGGGGGATGATGCAGATACGCAGTATTTT. Residues: CASTPWWGDDADTQYF.

This clone was found once. At one boundary the junction diverges from the germline segment, which might be a read error. The chain carries TRBV28 and TRBJ2-7; 7 bases are a match to TRBD2. Germline lookup yields CDR1 MDHEN and CDR2 SYDVKM. This CDR3 has 12 amino acids. CDR3 coding DNA: TGTGCCAGCAGTTTGGGATTGGGGCTAGCGGCTTTC. This gives the protein CASSLGLGLAAF.

This chain connects TRBV19 to TRBJ1-2; 7 bases match TRBD1. The CDR3 runs to 14 residues. Germline CDR1 LNHDA, CDR2 SQIVND (reference sequence). Germline trimming cut 4 bases from V and 5 bases from J; bases unmatched to any gene: 7. The CDR3 region has the DNA TGTGCCAGTAGTAATCCCCCGACAGGGTATGGCTACACCTTC. Protein product: CASSNPPTGYGYTF.

V usage is TRBV19 and J usage is TRBJ1-4; D not resolved. V was trimmed by 4 bases and J by 7 bases, leaving 7 bases between them. The germline V gene has CDR1 LNHDA and CDR2 SQIVND (reference sequence). The CDR3 extends over 12 amino acids. The CDR3 DNA sequence: TGTGCCAGTAGTACCCAGGTTGAAAAACTGTTTTTT. Protein product: CASSTQVEKLFF.

The rearrangement links TRBV5-4 to TRBJ2-5, with 9 bases that match TRBD2. CDR3 length equals 16 residues. After removal of 0 bases from V and 5 bases from J, the junction contained 8 bases not matched to a gene. Per the germline V gene, CDR1 is SGHNT and CDR2 is YYREEE (reference sequence). The CDR3 here is CASSLGTSGLGETQYF. CDR3 coding DNA: TGTGCCAGCAGCTTGGGTACTAGCGGGTTGGGGGAGACCCAGTACTTC.

The chain employs TRBV30 and TRBJ2-1; 9 bases match TRBD1. This CDR3 is 17 amino acids long. V lost 2 bases, J lost 6 bases, and 14 bases stayed unmatched. From germline, CDR1 is GTSNPN and CDR2 SVGIG (reference sequence). The CDR3 reads CAWSSLNRGRKGNEQFF. The CDR3, as DNA: TGTGCCTGGAGTTCACTGAACAGGGGGCGAAAGGGCAATGAGCAGTTCTTC.

The chain joins TRBV19 to TRBJ1-5; 11 bases map to TRBD1. CDR1 and CDR2 from the germline V gene are LNHDA and SQIVND (reference sequence). Trimming at V came to 7 bases and at J to 1 base, leaving 3 bases not matched to a gene. This CDR3 region has 15 residues. Here the CDR3 DNA reads TGTGCCAGTACTGGACAGGGGGCAAGCAATCAGCCCCAGCATTTT. Translation gives CASTGQGASNQPQHF.